Described below is a single TCR beta chain sequence and its context. No antigen is known for it. The CDR3 has 9 amino acids. Trimming left V 5 bases short and J 14 bases short, with 9 bases between. Germline loops: CDR1 SNHLY, CDR2 FYNNEI. The primer mix had 60 Vbeta and 13 Jbeta primers. TCRdb's table, derived via immunoSEQ multiplex PCR, lists solely in-frame clones and lacks some. The sample holds 200,000 or so clones; 80% to 85% are singletons and the top ten take 5.5% to 7.5%. This specimen belongs to a study of cytomegalovirus exposure and HLA in healthy donors. Broader study findings: Some TCR beta chains (more than 150 of them) were listed as cytomegalovirus-associated.

The chain is built from TRBV2 and TRBJ1-2; D uncertain. The TCR comes from a woman between 45 and 60 years old in good health and CMV-seropositive. The sequenced material came from PBMCs. DNA of the CDR3: TGTGCCAGCAGTTTCCCTTTGACCTTC. Protein: CASSFPLTF.